A single T cell receptor (beta chain) is shown here with its context. This sample was included in a study of T cell responses to AZD1222 COVID-19 vaccine. TCRdb's copy holds only in-frame clones and misses some; the assay was immunoSEQ multiplex PCR. The sample yields about 73,000 clones, 80% to 90% seen once. Germline-derived CDR1 and CDR2 are SGDLS and YYNGEE. CDR3 length: 14 residues. V was clipped by 0 bases and J by 4 bases, with 8 bases between them. This sequence was found in an adult who received the AZD1222 COVID-19 vaccine. This specimen consisted of peripheral blood, obtained 28 days after the second AZD1222 dose. J is TRBJ1-3 and V is TRBV9; D not resolved. The CDR3 protein is CASSVAGSGNTIYF. Here the CDR3 DNA reads TGTGCCAGCAGCGTAGCAGGTTCCGGAAACACCATATATTTT. The complete variable domain, with remaining parts taken from reference TRBV9 and TRBJ1-3, reads DSGVTQTPKHLITATGQRVTLRCSPRSGDLSVYWYQQSLDQGLQFLIQYYNGEERAKGNILERFSAQQFPDLHSELNLSSLELGDSALYFCASSVAGSGNTIYFGEGSWLTVV.